What follows are 31 T cell receptor beta chains derived from one specimen sequenced in a study of OX40 agonist ivuxolimab in advanced cancers. Sequenced by immunoSEQ multiplex PCR; TCRdb stores in-frame clones only, minus some. The data show 85,000 to 100,000 clones, with 85% to 95% seen just once and over 0.2% held by the top ten. The sequencing used CD4+ or CD8+ T cells sorted from blood, collected in a trial of the OX40 agonist ivuxolimab. The receptors were sampled from an adult with an advanced solid tumor such as melanoma, head and neck, liver or kidney cancer.

The V gene is TRBV30, the J gene TRBJ1-2; 8 nucleotides match TRBD1. V dropped 5 bases and J dropped 1; count of bases not matched to a gene: 3. The CDR3 runs to 13 residues. Germline lookup yields CDR1 GTSNPN and CDR2 SVGIG (reference sequence). In DNA form, the CDR3 reads TGTGCCTGGGGGACAGGCCTTAACTATGGCTACACCTTC. Residues: CAWGTGLNYGYTF.

The CDR3 spells CASSVFGGGETQYF. CDR3 in DNA: TGTGCCAGCAGCGTATTTGGCGGCGGGGAGACCCAGTACTTC. The chain combines TRBV9 with TRBJ2-5; possibly TRBD2 for D (5 bases). The V and J ends lost 1 base and 5 bases respectively, with 12 bases between them. The germline V gene encodes CDR1 SGDLS and CDR2 YYNGEE. This CDR3 comprises 14 residues.

This chain joins TRBV6-6 and TRBJ1-1; D is unresolved. V lost 3 bases and J 8 bases, leaving 13 bases between the germline ends. The germline CDR1 and CDR2 sequences are MNHNY and SVGAGI (reference sequence). The CDR3 has 13 amino acids. The CDR3 nucleotides read TGTGCCAGCAGTTATGATCTGGGGTTAGAAGCTTTCTTT. Amino acids: CASSYDLGLEAFF.

V is TRBV14 and J is TRBJ2-1; 10 bases map to TRBD2. CDR3 length equals 14 residues. V shed 2 bases, J shed 7 bases, and the junction held 2 bases outside the gene matches. Germline CDR1 is SGHDN and CDR2 is FVKESK. CDR3 in DNA: TGTGCCAGCAGCCAAACTAGCGGGATTAATGAGCAGTTCTTC. Translated, it gives CASSQTSGINEQFF.

This chain uses TRBV7-3 with TRBJ2-5; D unclear. V lost 1 base and J lost 1, with 4 bases in between. Germline lookup yields CDR1 SGHTA and CDR2 FQGTGA. This CDR3 has 13 residues. This CDR3 is CASSLKGQETQYF. CDR3 DNA sequence: TGTGCCAGCAGCTTAAAGGGCCAAGAGACCCAGTACTTC.

This chain joins TRBV11-2 and TRBJ2-7, with D unclear. The CDR3 extends over 12 amino acids. Germline lookup yields CDR1 SGHAT and CDR2 FQNNGV. V lost 1 base and J 6 bases, leaving 7 bases between the germline ends. CDR3 sequence: CASSLGQGEQYF. The CDR3 DNA reads TGTGCCAGCAGCTTAGGGCAAGGCGAGCAGTACTTC. The complete variable domain, with remaining parts taken from reference TRBV11-2 and TRBJ2-7, reads EAGVAQSPRYKIIEKRQSVAFWCNPISGHATLYWYQQILGQGPKLLIQFQNNGVVDDSQLPKDRFSAERLKGVDSTLKIQPAKLEDSAVYLCASSLGQGEQYFGPGTRLTVT.

The chain couples TRBV7-8 to TRBJ1-1; D not certain. Germline V gene data show CDR1 as SGHVS and CDR2 as FQNEAQ. The CDR3 spans 14 residues. Trimming cost V 1 base and J 4 bases, with 10 bases left between them. The CDR3 region has the DNA TGTGCCAGCAGCTTAGGTATGCAGACCACTGAAGCTTTCTTT. It specifies CASSLGMQTTEAFF.

V and J are TRBV5-1 and TRBJ1-1, with D possibly being TRBD1 (5 bases). The V gene lost 3 bases and the J gene lost 1 base, with 13 bases spanning the gap. The CDR3 runs to 15 residues. Germline CDR1 is SGHRS and CDR2 is YFSETQ. The CDR3 here is CASSWGDGTNTEAFF. The CDR3 DNA reads TGCGCCAGCAGCTGGGGGGACGGCACGAACACTGAAGCTTTCTTT.

CDR3 coding DNA: TGTGCCAGCAGCTTGGCGGGGACTCTAACCTACGAGCAGTACTTC. It translates to CASSLAGTLTYEQYF. The V call is TRBV5-4, the J call TRBJ2-7, with D tentatively TRBD2 (6 bases). V was cut by 0 bases and J by 2 bases, with 12 bases left in between. The germline V gene encodes CDR1 SGHNT and CDR2 YYREEE (reference sequence). There are 15 residues in the CDR3.

This chain links TRBV6-5 with TRBJ1-5; 9 bases map to TRBD1. Germline trimming cut 6 bases from V and 8 bases from J; bases unmatched to any gene: 8. The CDR3 loop spans 14 amino acids. Per germline, CDR1 MNHEY and CDR2 SVGAGI. The CDR3 DNA follows: TGTGCCAGCAGCCCTGGACAGGGGATGAAGCCCCAGCATTTT. Protein: CASSPGQGMKPQHF.

The rearrangement joins TRBV27 to TRBJ2-7, with unresolved D. CDR1 is MNHEY and CDR2 is SMNVEV in the germline V gene (reference sequence). The CDR3 has 14 residues. V was shortened by 6 bases and J by 7 bases, with 19 bases between the two germline ends. CDR3 loop: CASSWVRATSEQYV. The CDR3 coding sequence is TGTGCCAGCAGCTGGGTAAGGGCCACCTCGGAGCAGTACGTC.

This chain joins TRBV19 and TRBJ2-6, with D perhaps TRBD1 or TRBD2 (5 bases each). The CDR3 totals 15 residues. Germline lookup yields CDR1 LNHDA and CDR2 SQIVND (reference sequence). V was clipped by 8 bases and J by 3 bases, with 14 bases between them. Here the CDR3 reads CASRDRDRGANVLTF. Written as DNA, the CDR3 is TGTGCCAGTCGGGACCGCGACCGTGGGGCCAACGTCCTGACTTTC.

This clone was observed once. The chain has TRBV7-3 and TRBJ2-5; maybe TRBD2 (5 bases). Per germline, CDR1 SGHTA and CDR2 FQGTGA. The CDR3 has 14 residues. V was pared by 0 bases and J by 5 bases, with 10 bases between. CDR3 bases: TGTGCCAGCAGCTTAACGTCTAGCCAGGAGACCCAGTACTTC. Translation: CASSLTSSQETQYF.

This clone appeared once. The gene calls are TRBV28 and TRBJ2-5, with 7 bases fitting TRBD2. The CDR3 contains 13 residues. Per germline, CDR1 MDHEN and CDR2 SYDVKM. With 6 bases clipped from V and 5 bases from J, the junction kept 6 bases outside the gene matches. CDR3 loop: CASRATSSETQYF. Here the CDR3 DNA reads TGTGCCAGCAGGGCGACTAGCTCGGAGACCCAGTACTTC.

The rearrangement links TRBV15 to TRBJ2-7; 7 bases match TRBD1. The V and J ends lost 0 bases and 5 bases, in that order; junction bases with no gene match: 13. The CDR3 runs to 17 residues. The germline V gene encodes CDR1 LNHNV and CDR2 YYDKDF (reference sequence). The CDR3 nucleotides read TGTGCCACCAGCAGAGATCCCCGGACAGGACAAACCCACGAGCAGTACTTC. It specifies CATSRDPRTGQTHEQYF.

The chain uses TRBV2 and TRBJ1-5, with 9 bases that match TRBD1. The ends lost 9 bases at V and 7 bases at J; junction bases unmatched: 7. CDR3 length equals 13 residues. Germline assignment: CDR1 SNHLY and CDR2 FYNNEI. Here the CDR3 DNA reads TGTGCCAGTACGGGACAGGGAGGACAGCCCCAGCATTTT. This sequence encodes CASTGQGGQPQHF.

The chain links TRBV6-6 to TRBJ2-3; perhaps D is TRBD1 or TRBD2 (5 bases each). The CDR3 has 13 residues. The germline gives CDR1 MNHNY, CDR2 SVGAGI (reference sequence). V lost 10 bases and J lost 3, with 14 bases in between. CDR3 DNA sequence: TGTGCCACCGAGGGACGGACTACAGATACGCAGTATTTT. Amino acids: CATEGRTTDTQYF.

This chain links TRBV18 with TRBJ1-1; weak D call: TRBD1 (5 bases). The CDR3 totals 14 residues. Germline CDR1 reads KGHSH; CDR2 reads LQKENI. V was clipped by 1 base and J by 6 bases, with 12 bases between them. The chain's CDR3 is CASSPLLGESEAFF. The CDR3 DNA reads TGTGCCAGCTCACCACTGTTAGGGGAATCTGAAGCTTTCTTT.

This clone was seen just once. J is TRBJ2-1 and V is TRBV6-6; D unresolved. The length of the CDR3 is 14 residues. The V end was cut by 4 bases, the J end by 6 bases, with 13 bases between. Germline V gene data show CDR1 as MNHNY and CDR2 as SVGAGI (reference sequence). CDR3 sequence: CASSSASGFNEQFF. CDR3 coding DNA: TGTGCCAGCAGTTCAGCCAGTGGATTCAATGAGCAGTTCTTC.

This clone was picked up a small number of times. The CDR3 loop reads CASSQDLGRGEEKLFF. CDR3 in DNA: TGTGCCAGCAGCCAAGATCTGGGCAGGGGAGAGGAAAAACTGTTTTTT. The V call is TRBV4-2, the J call TRBJ1-4; a weak D match, TRBD1 (6 bases). CDR1 and CDR2 (germline): LGHNA, YNFKEQ. The CDR3 has 16 residues. V was cut by 0 bases and J by 8 bases, with 16 bases left in between.

V usage is TRBV6-5 and J usage is TRBJ1-2; 8 nucleotides align to TRBD1. Germline assignment: CDR1 MNHEY and CDR2 SVGAGI. The CDR3 is made up of 15 amino acids. V lost 10 bases to trimming and J lost 4 bases; unmatched junction nucleotides: 14. The CDR3 DNA sequence: TGTGCCACATCCCGAGGCGGGACAGGACCCTATGGCTACACCTTC. Amino acids: CATSRGGTGPYGYTF.

The chain recombines TRBV2 with TRBJ2-5; tentative D call: TRBD2 (5 bases). Trimming left V 7 bases short and J 5 bases short, with 8 bases between. The CDR3 covers 11 residues. In germline, CDR1 is SNHLY, CDR2 FYNNEI. The CDR3: CASILAETQYF. The CDR3 nucleotides read TGTGCCAGCATCTTAGCGGAGACCCAGTACTTC.

The rearrangement links TRBV4-2 to TRBJ2-1; D is undetermined. V was shortened by 4 bases and J by 0 bases, with 13 bases between the two germline ends. The CDR3 is 16 residues long. Per the germline V gene, CDR1 is LGHNA and CDR2 is YNFKEQ. CDR3 DNA: TGTGCCAGCAGCCCAAGTGCTAGGAGCTCCTACAATGAGCAGTTCTTC. It is translated as CASSPSARSSYNEQFF.

This chain connects TRBV28 to TRBJ1-6; a weak D match, TRBD1 (6 bases). Germline V lookup: CDR1 MDHEN, CDR2 SYDVKM. The CDR3 contains 16 residues. V was trimmed by 6 bases and J by 7 bases, leaving 19 bases between them. CDR3 DNA sequence: TGTGCCAGCAGCCGACCTGGGGGGCGACAGAATTCACCCCTCCACTTT. This gives the protein CASSRPGGRQNSPLHF.

The rearrangement links TRBV14 to TRBJ2-5, with D possibly matching TRBD1 (6 bases). Germline V CDR1 and CDR2: SGHDN, FVKESK. CDR3 length: 15 residues. Deletions cut 1 base from V and 5 bases from J, with 14 bases between. The CDR3 here is CASSQVRGFGETQYF. In DNA form, the CDR3 reads TGTGCCAGCAGCCAAGTGAGGGGGTTTGGGGAGACCCAGTACTTC.

J is TRBJ2-1 and V is TRBV6-5; D gene unclear. Germline CDR1 is MNHEY and CDR2 is SVGAGI. The CDR3 is 14 residues long. V was shortened by 2 bases and J by 8 bases, with 13 bases between the two germline ends. This CDR3 is CASSYDWDRYEQFF. Written as DNA, the CDR3 is TGTGCCAGCAGTTACGACTGGGATCGGTATGAGCAGTTCTTC.

The chain combines TRBV14 with TRBJ2-1; 9 bases are shared with TRBD2. Unmatched junction bases numbered 18, after V lost 3 bases and J lost 12 bases. The germline V gene encodes CDR1 SGHDN and CDR2 FVKESK. The CDR3 extends over 17 amino acids. This CDR3 reads CASSHWAGGPLDYGQFF. The DNA of the CDR3 is TGTGCCAGCAGCCACTGGGCGGGAGGGCCTTTGGATTACGGGCAGTTCTTC. The entire variable domain, with the rest obtained from reference TRBV14 and TRBJ2-1, is as follows: EAGVTQFPSHSVIEKGQTVTLRCDPISGHDNLYWYRRVMGKEIKFLLHFVKESKQDESGMPNNRFLAERTGGTYSTLKVQPAELEDSGVYFCASSHWAGGPLDYGQFFGPGTRLTVL.

The rearrangement joins TRBV7-8 to TRBJ2-1; D is perhaps TRBD2 (5 bases). Germline CDR1 SGHVS, CDR2 FQNEAQ. V dropped 7 bases and J dropped 8 bases, with 15 bases sitting between them. CDR3 size: 13 residues. CDR3 coding DNA: TGTGCCAGCACCAAAATACTGGGAGATGAGCAGTTCTTC. Amino acid sequence: CASTKILGDEQFF.

The gene calls are TRBV15 and TRBJ1-5; 8 bases map to TRBD1. Trimming cost V 3 bases and J 4 bases; bases outside gene matches: 8. This CDR3 has 16 amino acids. Germline V gene lookup returns CDR1 LNHNV and CDR2 YYDKDF (reference sequence). CDR3 nucleotide sequence: TGTGCCACCAGCAGCCACCGGGACAGGCTTAATCAGCCCCAGCATTTT. Amino acid sequence: CATSSHRDRLNQPQHF. Complete variable domain (other parts from reference TRBV15 and TRBJ1-5): DAMVIQNPRYQVTQFGKPVTLSCSQTLNHNVMYWYQQKSSQAPKLLFHYYDKDFNNEADTPDNFQSRRPNTSFCFLDIRSPGLGDTAMYLCATSSHRDRLNQPQHFGDGTRLSIL.

The J gene is TRBJ1-6, the V gene TRBV7-8; D gene ambiguous. Germline values: CDR1 SGHVS, CDR2 FQNEAQ. Trimming removed 6 bases at V and 4 bases at J, with 10 bases between. This CDR3 has 14 amino acids. The CDR3 is CASRGKRYNSPLHF. In nucleotides, the CDR3 is TGTGCCAGCAGGGGGAAGAGATATAATTCACCCCTCCACTTT.

The CDR3 DNA sequence: TGCGCCAGCAGCCAGCCCGGGTCCGGGAGCAAGCAGTTCTTC. This encodes CASSQPGSGSKQFF. This chain joins TRBV4-3 and TRBJ2-1, with a weak D call TRBD2 (6 bases). V gave up 3 bases and J gave up 11 bases, with 17 bases separating them. Per germline, CDR1 LGHNA and CDR2 YSLEER. The CDR3 extends over 14 amino acids.